This T cell receptor beta chain originates from a study of blood T cell repertoires in COVID-19. Study background: Specimens from acute and convalescent COVID-19 originated in the United States, Italy and Spain. PBMCs, B-cell-depleted T cells, or T cells were the source of the cDNA or gDNA that made up the material.

In the study's own analysis: Amplified reference gene primers provided the basis for estimating nucleated cell counts. Profiled with immunoSEQ multiplex PCR; TCRdb holds only in-frame clones, not every one. The V and J calls and clone size come from that table; D and trimming were worked out from the DNA. The sample consists of around 320,000 clones, approximately 89% of them appearing once. Seattle cases were enrolled at active infection and followed longitudinally. The clonotype comes from a woman aged 25 to 39 with COVID-19, enrolled during active disease. Input material: peripheral blood.

The CDR3 coding sequence is TGTGCCAGCAGCTTAGGAAGGTCGGGGACCCAGTACTTC. Its translation is CASSLGRSGTQYF. The chain recombines TRBV11-2 with TRBJ2-5; D ambiguous. The V and J ends lost 1 base and 7 bases respectively, with 10 bases between them. The CDR3 loop spans 13 amino acids. Germline values: CDR1 SGHAT, CDR2 FQNNGV.